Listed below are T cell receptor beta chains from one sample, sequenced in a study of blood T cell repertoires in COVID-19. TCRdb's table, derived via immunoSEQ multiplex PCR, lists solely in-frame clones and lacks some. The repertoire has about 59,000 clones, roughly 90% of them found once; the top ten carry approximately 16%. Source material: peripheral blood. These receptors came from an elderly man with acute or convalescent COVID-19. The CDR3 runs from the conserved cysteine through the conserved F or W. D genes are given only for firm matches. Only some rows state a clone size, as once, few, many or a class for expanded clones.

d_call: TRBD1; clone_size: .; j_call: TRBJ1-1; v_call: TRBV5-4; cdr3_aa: CASSEKTGVNTEAFF; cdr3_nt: TGTGCCAGCAGCGAGAAGACAGGGGTGAACACTGAAGCTTTCTTT
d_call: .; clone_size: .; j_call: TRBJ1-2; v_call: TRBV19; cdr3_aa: CASSIPANYGYTF; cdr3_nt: TGTGCCAGTAGTATCCCTGCTAACTATGGCTACACCTTC
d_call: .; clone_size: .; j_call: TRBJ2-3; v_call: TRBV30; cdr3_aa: CAWGGSTDTQYF; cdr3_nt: TGTGCCTGGGGGGGGAGCACAGATACGCAGTATTTT
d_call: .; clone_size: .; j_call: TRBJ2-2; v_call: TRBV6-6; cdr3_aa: CASTGRVVLGSGELFF; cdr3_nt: TGTGCCAGCACCGGCAGGGTTGTGTTGGGGTCCGGGGAGCTGTTTTTT
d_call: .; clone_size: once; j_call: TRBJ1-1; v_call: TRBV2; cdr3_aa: CARGGSQSRTEAFF; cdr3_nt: TGTGCCAGGGGGGGGTCCCAGAGCAGGACTGAAGCTTTCTTT
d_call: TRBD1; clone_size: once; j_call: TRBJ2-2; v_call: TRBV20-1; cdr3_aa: CSATDRVNTGELFF; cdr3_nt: TGCAGTGCTACTGACAGGGTAAACACCGGGGAGCTGTTTTTT
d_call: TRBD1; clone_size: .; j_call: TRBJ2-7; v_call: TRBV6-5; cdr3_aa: CASSYSRDSSYEQYF; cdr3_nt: TGTGCCAGCAGTTACTCGAGGGACAGCTCCTACGAGCAGTACTTC
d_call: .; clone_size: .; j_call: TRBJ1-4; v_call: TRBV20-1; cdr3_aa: CSARVREKLFF; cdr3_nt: TGCAGTGCTAGAGTGAGGGAAAAACTGTTTTTT
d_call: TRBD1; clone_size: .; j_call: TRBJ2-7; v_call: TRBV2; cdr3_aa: CASRPGQGALEQYF; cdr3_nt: TGTGCCAGCAGGCCGGGACAGGGGGCTCTTGAGCAGTACTTC
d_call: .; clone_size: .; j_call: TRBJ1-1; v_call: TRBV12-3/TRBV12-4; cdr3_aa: CASSSELNTEAFF; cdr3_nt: TGTGCCAGCAGTTCAGAATTGAACACTGAAGCTTTCTTT
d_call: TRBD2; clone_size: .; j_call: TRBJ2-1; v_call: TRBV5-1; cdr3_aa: CASSFLRGGVRDEQFF; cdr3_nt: TGCGCCAGCAGCTTTCTGCGCGGGGGGGTAAGGGATGAGCAGTTCTTC
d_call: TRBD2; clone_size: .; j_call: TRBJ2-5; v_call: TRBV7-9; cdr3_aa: CASSPTGGRETQYF; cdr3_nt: TGTGCCAGCAGCCCCACGGGGGGACGGGAGACCCAGTACTTC